This is a list of T cell receptor beta chains from one sample in a study of blood T cell repertoires in COVID-19. The protocol was immunoSEQ multiplex PCR, while the TCRdb copy is restricted to in-frame clones and leaves out a portion. The data contain tens of thousands of clones, approximately 84% of them singletons. Sequenced: peripheral blood. These receptors all come from a man older than 75 with active or convalescent COVID-19. Both conserved end residues are part of each CDR3. The D gene is left open where the match is weak.

cdr3_aa cdr3_nt d_call j_call v_call
CSASRSDEQFF TGCAGCGCTTCTAGAAGTGATGAGCAGTTCTTC - TRBJ2-1 TRBV29-1
CASSSNFVGAQYF TGTGCCAGCAGTTCCAACTTTGTCGGGGCGCAGTATTTT - TRBJ2-3 TRBV12-3/TRBV12-4
CASSLIGQGGVYGYTF TGCGCCAGCAGCTTGATCGGACAAGGGGGCGTCTATGGCTACACCTTC TRBD1 TRBJ1-2 TRBV5-1
CASSSGGYDTDTQYF TGTGCCAGCAGTAGCGGGGGGTACGACACAGATACGCAGTATTTT TRBD2 TRBJ2-3 TRBV2
CSAKGGSKNIQYF TGCAGCGCCAAAGGAGGGAGCAAAAACATTCAGTACTTC - TRBJ2-4 TRBV29-1
CASSFGKVWEVTDTQYF TGTGCCAGCAGCTTCGGTAAAGTGTGGGAGGTCACAGATACGCAGTATTTT - TRBJ2-3 TRBV5-6
CATSRGGYEQYF TGTGCCACCAGCAGGGGGGGATACGAGCAGTACTTC - TRBJ2-7 TRBV15
CASSISGTGFLMGGGYTF TGTGCCAGCAGCATATCCGGGACAGGGTTCCTCATGGGTGGTGGCTACACCTTC TRBD1 TRBJ1-2 TRBV7-2
CASSPGTGGSTDTQYF TGTGCCAGCTCACCAGGGACCGGGGGTAGCACAGATACGCAGTATTTT - TRBJ2-3 TRBV18
CASSSTEVLNTEAFF TGTGCCAGCAGCTCAACGGAGGTTCTGAACACTGAAGCTTTCTTT - TRBJ1-1 TRBV7-8
CAIMQGAGEQFF TGTGCCATCATGCAGGGGGCCGGTGAGCAGTTCTTC TRBD1 TRBJ2-1 TRBV10-3
CASSESGQSKELFF TGCGCCAGCAGTGAGTCGGGACAGTCTAAGGAACTGTTTTTT TRBD1 TRBJ1-4 TRBV10-1